The present T cell receptor (beta chain) was sequenced within a study of regulatory T cells in long-lasting Graves disease. The wider study: Less than 3 months of antithyroid drugs had been taken by newly diagnosed Graves' patients.

The time point: newly diagnosed GD, antithyroid drugs for less than 3 months. Extracted RNA from PBMCs served as the source of the TCR library. This clonotype was counted ten times or more. The V end lost 4 bases, the J end lost 4 bases, and 10 bases lay between the germline ends. Germline loops: CDR1 SGHDN, CDR2 FVKESK. The CDR3 is made up of 13 amino acids. Relying on iRepertoire HTBI primers and Arm-PCR of CDR3 regions, the team built TCR beta libraries. Methods used by the authors: The study identified 55 to 80 TRBV and about 13 TRBJ segments across samples. TCRdb re-derived calls from the multiplex PCR reads in MiXCR, one entry per CDR3 protein. These V and J calls derive from TCRdb rather than the authors' analysis. Here the sample spans 540,000 or so distinct CDR3 sequences, roughly 14% being singletons. These data also featured in a second study, about T cells in Graves' hyperthyroidism and ophthalmopathy. As that report states: The model foresaw ophthalmopathy a median approximately 6.1 months prior to onset.

This receptor was taken from a man in his thirties or forties with Graves disease. This material consisted of peripheral blood mononuclear cells (PBMCs), taken at new diagnosis, from a patient treated with antithyroid drugs. The chain couples TRBV14 to TRBJ1-2; unclear D gene. The CDR3 is CASSLQRGYGYTF. The CDR3 coding sequence is TGTGCCAGCAGCCTCCAACGAGGCTATGGCTACACCTTC. The full variable domain, completed using reference TRBV14 and TRBJ1-2, is EAGVTQFPSHSVIEKGQTVTLRCDPISGHDNLYWYRRVMGKEIKFLLHFVKESKQDESGMPNNRFLAERTGGTYSTLKVQPAELEDSGVYFCASSLQRGYGYTFGSGTRLTVV.